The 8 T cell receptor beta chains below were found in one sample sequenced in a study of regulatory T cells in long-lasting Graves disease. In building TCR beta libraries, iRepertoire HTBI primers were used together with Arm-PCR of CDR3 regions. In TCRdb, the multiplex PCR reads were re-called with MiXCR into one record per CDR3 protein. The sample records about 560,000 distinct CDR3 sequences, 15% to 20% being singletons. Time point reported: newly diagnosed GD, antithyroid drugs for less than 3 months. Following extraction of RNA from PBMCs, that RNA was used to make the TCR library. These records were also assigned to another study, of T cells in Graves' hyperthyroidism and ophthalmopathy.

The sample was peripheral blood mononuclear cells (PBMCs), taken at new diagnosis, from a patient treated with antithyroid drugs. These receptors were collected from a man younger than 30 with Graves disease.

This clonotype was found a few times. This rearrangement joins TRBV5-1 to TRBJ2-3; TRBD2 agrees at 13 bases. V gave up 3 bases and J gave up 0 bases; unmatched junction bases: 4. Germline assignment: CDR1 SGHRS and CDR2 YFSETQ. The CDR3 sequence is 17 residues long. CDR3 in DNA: TGCGCCAGCAGCTCGGGGACTAGCGGGGCTAGCACAGATACGCAGTATTTT. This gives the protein CASSSGTSGASTDTQYF.

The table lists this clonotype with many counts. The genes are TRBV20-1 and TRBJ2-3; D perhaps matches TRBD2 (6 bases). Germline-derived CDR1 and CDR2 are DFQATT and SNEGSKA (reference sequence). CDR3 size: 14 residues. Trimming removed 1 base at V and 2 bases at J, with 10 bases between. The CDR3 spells CSARGLDYTDTQYF. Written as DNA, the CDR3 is TGCAGTGCTAGAGGACTAGATTACACAGATACGCAGTATTTT.

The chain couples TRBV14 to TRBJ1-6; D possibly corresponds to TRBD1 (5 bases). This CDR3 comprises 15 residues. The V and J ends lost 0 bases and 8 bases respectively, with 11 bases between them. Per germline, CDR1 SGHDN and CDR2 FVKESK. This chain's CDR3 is CASSQEPGGHSPLHF. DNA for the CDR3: TGTGCCAGCAGCCAAGAACCCGGGGGACATTCACCCCTCCACTTT. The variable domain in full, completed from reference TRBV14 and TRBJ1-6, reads EAGVTQFPSHSVIEKGQTVTLRCDPISGHDNLYWYRRVMGKEIKFLLHFVKESKQDESGMPNNRFLAERTGGTYSTLKVQPAELEDSGVYFCASSQEPGGHSPLHFGNGTRLTVT.

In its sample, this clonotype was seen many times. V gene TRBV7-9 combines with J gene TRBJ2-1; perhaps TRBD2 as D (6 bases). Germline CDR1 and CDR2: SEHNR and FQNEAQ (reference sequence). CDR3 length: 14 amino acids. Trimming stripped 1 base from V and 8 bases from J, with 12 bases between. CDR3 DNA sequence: TGTGCCAGCAGCTTAGGTGGCGGGGCGTATGAGCAGTTCTTC. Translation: CASSLGGGAYEQFF.

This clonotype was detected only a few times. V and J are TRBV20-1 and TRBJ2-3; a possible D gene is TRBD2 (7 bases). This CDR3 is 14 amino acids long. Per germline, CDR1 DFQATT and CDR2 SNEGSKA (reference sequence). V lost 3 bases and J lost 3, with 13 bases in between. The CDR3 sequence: CSASIGGGTDTQYF. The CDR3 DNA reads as TGCAGTGCTAGCATAGGGGGAGGGACAGATACGCAGTATTTT.

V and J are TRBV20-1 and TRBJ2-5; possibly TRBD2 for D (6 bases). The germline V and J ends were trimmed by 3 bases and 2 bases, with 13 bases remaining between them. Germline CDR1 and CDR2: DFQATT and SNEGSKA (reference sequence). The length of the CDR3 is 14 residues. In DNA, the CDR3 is TGCAGTGCTAGGCGGGACCTCCAGCAAGAGACCCAGTACTTC. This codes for CSARRDLQQETQYF.

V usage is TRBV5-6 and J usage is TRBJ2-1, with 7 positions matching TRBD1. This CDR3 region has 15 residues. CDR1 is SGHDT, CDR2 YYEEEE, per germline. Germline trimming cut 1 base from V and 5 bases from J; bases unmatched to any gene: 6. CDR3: CASSLRGTADNEQFF. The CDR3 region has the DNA TGTGCCAGCAGCTTGAGGGGGACAGCGGACAATGAGCAGTTCTTC.

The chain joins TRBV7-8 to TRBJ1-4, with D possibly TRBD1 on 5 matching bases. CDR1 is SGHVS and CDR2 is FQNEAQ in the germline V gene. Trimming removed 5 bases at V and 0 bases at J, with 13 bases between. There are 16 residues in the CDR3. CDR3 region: CASSGTEGATNEKLFF. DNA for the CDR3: TGTGCCAGCAGCGGGACGGAGGGTGCAACTAATGAAAAACTGTTTTTT.